This entry describes one TCR beta chain. Participant reports of clinical history set cohort assignment. The sample belongs to a study of blood T cell repertoires in COVID-19. CDR3 size: 11 residues. The germline gives CDR1 DFQATT, CDR2 SNEGSKA (reference sequence). The V and J ends lost 7 bases and 5 bases respectively, with 11 bases between them. Sequencing used immunoSEQ multiplex PCR; TCRdb keeps in-frame clones, though not all of them. The sample includes a few hundred thousand clones, almost 90% of them seen just once. The sample taken for sequencing was PBMCs or T cells enriched from blood (not recorded which). The chain recombines TRBV20-1 with TRBJ1-2, with D uncertain. The sequence was obtained from a man aged 25 to 40 who had been exposed to COVID-19. The CDR3 region has the DNA TGCAGTGTTCGAAGCCGGTATGGCTACACCTTC. Protein product: CSVRSRYGYTF.